The 7 T cell receptor beta chains below all came from one sample that was sequenced in a study of T cells after yellow fever vaccination. MiXCR was run by TCRdb on the 5' RACE reads, yielding one entry per CDR3 protein. Of 150,000 to 200,000 distinct CDR3 sequences in the sample, approximately 10% were seen once. The sequencing here drew on CD8+ T cells sorted from PBMCs, taken 15 days after the yellow fever booster vaccination. Receptors originate from a man younger than 35 who received the YFV17D yellow fever vaccine.

There are a few counts of this clonotype. This chain joins TRBV12-3 or TRBV12-4 and TRBJ2-5, with 7 nucleotides matching TRBD1. The ends lost 8 bases at V and 4 bases at J; junction bases unmatched: 10. CDR3 length: 14 residues. The chain's CDR3 is CASGTTQGPETQYF. DNA for the CDR3: TGTGCCAGCGGGACAACACAGGGGCCAGAGACCCAGTACTTC.

This clonotype has more than one count but fewer than ten. The chain carries TRBV2 and TRBJ1-1; the D is unclear. V gave up 4 bases and J gave up 2 bases, with 20 bases separating them. The CDR3 is made up of 17 amino acids. Germline V gene lookup returns CDR1 SNHLY and CDR2 FYNNEI. DNA of the CDR3: TGTGCCAGCAGTGGCCACGGCTTTATGGACGGAAACACTGAAGCTTTCTTT. Its translation: CASSGHGFMDGNTEAFF.

CDR3 region: CASSLRVPDTQYF. For the CDR3, the DNA is TGTGCCAGCAGCTTAAGGGTTCCAGATACGCAGTATTTT. V and J are TRBV7-3 and TRBJ2-3, with D unresolved. Germline V gene data show CDR1 as SGHTA and CDR2 as FQGTGA. Trimming removed 1 base at V and 4 bases at J, with 6 bases between. The CDR3 runs 13 residues.

In this sample, this clonotype turned up many times. This rearrangement joins TRBV10-3 to TRBJ2-1; 7 bases agree with TRBD2. V shed 6 bases, J shed 0 bases, and the junction held 14 bases outside the gene matches. The CDR3 has 18 residues. Per germline, CDR1 ENHRY and CDR2 SYGVKD. The CDR3 reads CAISPSMAGANSYNEQFF. In DNA form, the CDR3 reads TGTGCCATCAGCCCTAGTATGGCGGGAGCCAACTCCTACAATGAGCAGTTCTTC.

The chain employs TRBV7-9 and TRBJ1-2; TRBD1 agrees at 7 bases. The junction had 10 bases not matched to a gene; V was cut back by 5 bases and J by 4 bases. CDR1 SEHNR and CDR2 FQNEAQ come from the germline V gene (reference sequence). CDR3 length: 15 amino acids. The DNA for the CDR3 is TGTGCCAGCAGCCTCGACCAGCGGACAGGCTATGGCTACACCTTC. Translated: CASSLDQRTGYGYTF.

In this sample, this clonotype turned up a few times. This chain joins TRBV10-3 and TRBJ2-3; TRBD2 matches at 10 bases. With V trimmed by 6 bases and J by 5 bases, 11 bases remained unmatched. The CDR3 totals 16 residues. Germline loops: CDR1 ENHRY, CDR2 SYGVKD. The CDR3 region is CAIRPSGGAVGDTQYF. CDR3 coding DNA: TGTGCCATCAGGCCCAGCGGGGGGGCCGTTGGAGATACGCAGTATTTT.

V and J are TRBV7-2 and TRBJ2-3, with 10 nucleotides matching TRBD1. Losses at the gene ends were 4 bases for V and 3 bases for J; bases not matched to a gene: 4. The CDR3 spans 15 residues. Germline V gene data show CDR1 as SGHTA and CDR2 as FQGNSA. The CDR3 spells CASSSGTGVTDTQYF. CDR3 DNA: TGTGCCAGCAGCTCCGGGACAGGGGTAACAGATACGCAGTATTTT.